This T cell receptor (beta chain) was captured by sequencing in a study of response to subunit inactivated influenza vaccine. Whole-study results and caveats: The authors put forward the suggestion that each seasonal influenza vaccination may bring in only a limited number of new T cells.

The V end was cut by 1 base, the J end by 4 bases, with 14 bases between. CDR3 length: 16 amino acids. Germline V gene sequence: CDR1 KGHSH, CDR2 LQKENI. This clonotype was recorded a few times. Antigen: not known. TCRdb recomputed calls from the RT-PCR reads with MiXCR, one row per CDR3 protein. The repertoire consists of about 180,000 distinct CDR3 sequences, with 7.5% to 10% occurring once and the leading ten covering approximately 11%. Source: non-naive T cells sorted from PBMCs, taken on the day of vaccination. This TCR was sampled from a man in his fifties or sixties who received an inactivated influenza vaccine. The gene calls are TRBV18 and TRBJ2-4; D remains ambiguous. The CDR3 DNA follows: TGTGCCAGCTCACCACGACCTCCAGGCGGAAAAAACATTCAGTACTTC. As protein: CASSPRPPGGKNIQYF.